This entry lists 9 T cell receptor beta chains sequenced from one sample in a study of technical replicates of blood from a few donors (dated by TCRdb to about 2017). Library preparation employed the immunoSEQ multiplex PCR assay. Sourced from immuneACCESS, this table was stored by TCRdb with only in-frame sequences that have V and J called. A share of the clones is absent; for the studies checked, an unresolved V gene accounts for under half, and the remainder has no known explanation. This sample comprises approximately 94,000 clones, 90% to 96% of them detected only once. The ten largest account for 0.36% of the sample. The sample comprised T cells isolated from PBMCs. These receptors were obtained from a human donor in good health.

The genes are TRBV28 and TRBJ1-1; D possibly corresponds to TRBD1 (5 bases). Germline V gene data show CDR1 as MDHEN and CDR2 as SYDVKM. The CDR3 extends over 15 amino acids. The V and J ends lost 5 bases and 1 base respectively, with 14 bases between them. The DNA of the CDR3 is TGTGCCAGCAGTCCGCGACAGAGACGGAACACTGAAGCTTTCTTT. Translated: CASSPRQRRNTEAFF.

The chain carries TRBV6-5 and TRBJ1-5, with D perhaps matching TRBD1 (5 bases). Germline assignment: CDR1 MNHEY and CDR2 SVGAGI. The CDR3 has 15 amino acids. V dropped 6 bases and J dropped 2 bases, with 14 bases sitting between them. The DNA of the CDR3 is TGTGCCAGCAGAGGGGCGGCCAGGGGCAATCAGCCCCAGCATTTT. This translates into CASRGAARGNQPQHF.

The CDR3 is CASSYPASPTNEQFF. The CDR3, as DNA: TGTGCCAGCAGTTACCCGGCTAGTCCGACCAATGAGCAGTTCTTC. The gene calls are TRBV6-5 and TRBJ2-1; no reliable D call. The V gene's germline CDR1 is MNHEY and CDR2 SVGAGI. The CDR3 is made up of 15 amino acids. V was clipped by 2 bases and J by 6 bases, with 14 bases between them.

The V and J genes are TRBV18 and TRBJ2-1, with D possibly TRBD2 on 5 matching bases. Germline V gives CDR1 KGHSH, CDR2 LQKENI. The CDR3 has 12 amino acids. Trimming took off 1 base at V and 8 bases at J, with 6 bases between the two ends. The CDR3 coding sequence is TGTGCCAGCTCACCACGGGGAGATGAGCAGTTCTTC. It specifies CASSPRGDEQFF. The full variable domain, its missing parts supplied by reference TRBV18 and TRBJ2-1, is NAGVMQNPRHLVRRRGQEARLRCSPMKGHSHVYWYRQLPEEGLKFMVYLQKENIIDESGMPKERFSAEFPKEGPSILRIQQVVRGDSAAYFCASSPRGDEQFFGPGTRLTVL.

The chain links TRBV27 to TRBJ2-5; 7 nucleotides match TRBD1. The length of the CDR3 is 17 residues. Trimming cost V 3 bases and J 0 bases; bases outside gene matches: 10. CDR1 MNHEY and CDR2 SMNVEV come from the germline V gene (reference sequence). The CDR3 bases are TGTGCCAGCAGTTTTCGCCACAGGGGCGCTGACCAAGAGACCCAGTACTTC. Residues: CASSFRHRGADQETQYF.

This chain links TRBV6-4 with TRBJ1-1; 7 nucleotides agree with TRBD1. The J segment lost 4 bases and the V segment lost 7 bases, leaving 12 bases of the junction unmatched. CDR3 size: 15 residues. Per the germline V gene, CDR1 is MRHNA and CDR2 is SNTAGT. The CDR3 reads CASKTEARGFTEAFF. The CDR3 bases are TGTGCCAGCAAGACAGAAGCCAGGGGGTTCACTGAAGCTTTCTTT.

V and J are TRBV7-3 and TRBJ2-7, with a tentative D call TRBD2 (6 bases). The CDR3 runs 15 residues. Germline lookup yields CDR1 SGHTA and CDR2 FQGTGA. V was shortened by 0 bases and J by 6 bases, with 15 bases between the two germline ends. This chain's CDR3 is CASSLTAGSLREQYF. CDR3 nucleotide sequence: TGTGCCAGCAGCTTAACGGCCGGGAGTCTTCGCGAGCAGTACTTC. Full variable domain (rest looked up from reference TRBV7-3 and TRBJ2-7): GAGVSQTPSNKVTEKGKYVELRCDPISGHTALYWYRQSLGQGPEFLIYFQGTGAADDSGLPNDRFFAVRPEGSVSTLKIQRTERGDSAVYLCASSLTAGSLREQYFGPGTRLTVT.

This chain uses TRBV9 with TRBJ1-1; D is possibly TRBD1 (6 bases). CDR1 and CDR2 from the germline V gene are SGDLS and YYNGEE. Trimming pared 5 bases from V and 5 bases from J, leaving 13 bases between. CDR3 size: 13 residues. The CDR3 here is CASSQGWRTEAFF. The CDR3 DNA follows: TGTGCCAGCAGTCAGGGGTGGAGGACTGAAGCTTTCTTT.

The J gene is TRBJ1-4, the V gene TRBV6-5; D ambiguous. CDR3 length: 11 residues. Trimming pared 5 bases from V and 10 bases from J, leaving 8 bases between. Germline CDR1 MNHEY, CDR2 SVGAGI. The CDR3: CASSVGGKLFF. In DNA form, the CDR3 reads TGTGCCAGCAGTGTCGGTGGAAAACTGTTTTTT.